This T cell receptor beta chain was identified in a study of PD-L1 blockade in urothelial cancer. This clone was seen once. Measured with immunoSEQ multiplex PCR; TCRdb has only the in-frame clones, and not every one. Counted here are approximately 50,000 clones, 87% occurring once; the ten biggest clones make up under 9%. The CDR3 contains 15 residues. Germline loops: CDR1 LNHDA, CDR2 SQIVND (reference sequence). Trimming removed 1 base from V and 8 bases from J, with 15 bases in between. The material sequenced was PBMCs, taken around atezolizumab (anti-PD-L1) treatment. This receptor was obtained from a man aged 55-75 years with urothelial cancer. This chain connects TRBV19 to TRBJ2-1, with D perhaps matching TRBD1 (5 bases). DNA of the CDR3: TGTGCCAGTAGTATAGTTGCAGGGCTTAGGGATGAGCAGTTCTTC. Protein: CASSIVAGLRDEQFF.